These T cell receptor beta chains were read from a single sample in a study of CD8+ T cells in alopecia areata. The repertoire was sequenced with immunoSEQ multiplex PCR; TCRdb's copy has only in-frame clones and lacks some. This sample carries approximately 4,500 clones, roughly three fifths of them seen once, and the ten largest clones take roughly an eighth. Source: skin, taken at week 4, from a patient treated with tofacitinib. These receptors were taken from a human donor with alopecia areata. Both conserved end residues are part of each CDR3. The D gene is left open where the match is weak. Clone size is not always given. Where it is, it says once, few, many or a class for expanded clones.

d_call,j_call,v_call,clone_size,cdr3_aa,cdr3_nt
NA,TRBJ1-1,TRBV19,NA,CASSITATGKNEAFF,TGTGCCAGTAGTATAACGGCAACAGGGAAGAATGAAGCTTTCTTT
NA,TRBJ2-2,TRBV18,NA,CASSPIGRQNTGELFF,TGTGCCAGCTCACCAATCGGACGCCAAAACACCGGGGAGCTGTTTTTT
NA,TRBJ2-2,TRBV29-1,once,CSGLLITGELFF,TGCAGCGGACTTTTGATTACCGGGGAGCTGTTTTTT
NA,TRBJ2-2,TRBV23-1,few,CASSPRDPFRGNTGELFF,TGCGCCAGCAGTCCCCGGGACCCTTTTAGGGGGAACACCGGGGAGCTGTTTTTT
TRBD2,TRBJ2-7,TRBV28,NA,CASSEPGLAYSSYEQYF,TGTGCCAGCAGTGAACCGGGACTAGCGTATAGCTCCTACGAGCAGTACTTC
TRBD2,TRBJ2-3,TRBV5-6,NA,CASRIAGGDTQYF,TGTGCCAGCAGGATAGCGGGAGGAGATACGCAGTATTTT
NA,TRBJ2-1,TRBV11-1,NA,CASRFGASDYNEQFF,TGTGCCAGCAGGTTTGGGGCTAGCGACTACAATGAGCAGTTCTTC
TRBD1,TRBJ2-7,TRBV9,NA,CASSVEPGQVNEQYF,TGTGCCAGCAGCGTAGAACCGGGACAGGTTAACGAGCAGTACTTC
TRBD1,TRBJ2-1,TRBV5-1,NA,CASSPTGTAVNEQFF,TGCGCCAGCAGCCCGACCGGGACAGCTGTCAATGAGCAGTTCTTC
TRBD2,TRBJ2-7,TRBV5-1,NA,CASSFTGTSGIYEQYF,TGCGCCAGCAGCTTCACCGGGACTAGCGGGATCTACGAGCAGTACTTC
TRBD2,TRBJ2-3,TRBV7-6,NA,CASSDRTSVILTDTQYF,TGTGCCAGCAGCGATCGGACTAGCGTAATACTCACAGATACGCAGTATTTT
NA,TRBJ2-1,TRBV2,few,CASSGSLYNEQFF,TGTGCCAGCAGTGGTAGTCTGTACAATGAGCAGTTCTTC
NA,TRBJ1-1,TRBV4-1,NA,CASSQEGRGDTEAFF,TGCGCCAGCAGCCAAGAGGGTCGGGGGGACACTGAAGCTTTCTTT
NA,TRBJ2-5,TRBV7-2,once,CASSSGGAGIQETQYF,TGTGCCAGCAGCTCCGGCGGAGCGGGTATCCAAGAGACCCAGTACTTC
NA,TRBJ2-3,TRBV9,NA,CASSPGSSRDTQYF,TGTGCCAGCAGCCCCGGGTCCTCCCGAGATACGCAGTATTTT
NA,TRBJ2-4,TRBV2,NA,CASTRGFSILAKNIQYF,TGTGCCAGCACAAGGGGGTTCAGCATACTAGCCAAAAACATTCAGTACTTC
NA,TRBJ1-6,TRBV7-9,once,CASSLAGQKNSPLHF,TGTGCCAGCAGCTTAGCCGGACAGAAAAATTCACCCCTCCACTTT
NA,TRBJ2-7,TRBV5-1,NA,CASSPSGLRGEQYF,TGCGCCAGCAGTCCGAGCGGGCTCCGGGGCGAGCAGTACTTC
NA,TRBJ2-7,TRBV5-6,few,CASSLGVGEEAYEQYF,TGTGCCAGCAGCTTGGGCGTGGGAGAGGAGGCTTACGAGCAGTACTTC
TRBD1,TRBJ2-5,TRBV27,NA,CASSWGEGARETQYF,TGTGCCAGCAGTTGGGGAGAGGGGGCAAGGGAGACCCAGTACTTC
TRBD2,TRBJ2-7,TRBV18,NA,CASSPGTSGRLASEQYF,TGTGCCAGCTCACCTGGGACTAGCGGGAGGTTGGCTTCCGAGCAGTACTTC
TRBD2,TRBJ2-7,TRBV29-1,NA,CSATSGRSEQYF,TGCAGCGCGACTAGCGGGAGATCCGAGCAGTACTTC
TRBD2,TRBJ2-1,TRBV6-1,NA,CASSSDGRAVFF,TGTGCCAGCAGTTCGGACGGGAGGGCCGTGTTCTTC
TRBD1,TRBJ1-5,TRBV6-1,NA,CASSDRVNQPQHF,TGTGCCAGCAGCGACAGGGTTAATCAGCCCCAGCATTTT
NA,TRBJ2-3,TRBV6-6,once,CASSLSWAGTDTQYF,TGTGCCAGCAGCCTCTCGTGGGCCGGCACAGATACGCAGTATTTT
TRBD2,TRBJ2-1,TRBV9,NA,CASGGLVDEQFF,TGTGCCAGCGGCGGACTAGTGGATGAGCAGTTCTTC
NA,TRBJ2-2,TRBV4-2,few,CASSQEGPRAGGTGELFF,TGTGCCAGCAGCCAAGAGGGGCCCAGGGCCGGGGGCACCGGGGAGCTGTTTTTT
NA,TRBJ1-2,TRBV7-9,NA,CASSPRPPGTDVYGYTF,TGTGCCAGCAGCCCTCGGCCTCCGGGGACTGATGTATATGGCTACACCTTC
NA,TRBJ2-1,TRBV9,NA,CASSVEADSYNEQFF,TGTGCCAGCAGCGTAGAGGCGGACAGCTACAATGAGCAGTTCTTC
NA,TRBJ2-3,TRBV29-1,once,CSVRQNLGGPSTDTQYF,TGCAGCGTCAGACAAAACCTGGGAGGCCCGAGCACAGATACGCAGTATTTT
NA,TRBJ1-1,TRBV19,NA,CASNEGAKPEAFF,TGTGCCAGTAACGAAGGGGCTAAGCCTGAAGCTTTCTTT
TRBD1,TRBJ2-7,TRBV6-5,NA,CASSYPKGQGYEQYF,TGTGCCAGCAGTTACCCGAAAGGACAGGGCTACGAGCAGTACTTC
NA,TRBJ1-2,TRBV6-5,once,CASSRASGLVYGYTF,TGTGCCAGCAGTCGAGCATCAGGGTTGGTCTATGGCTACACCTTC
TRBD1,TRBJ2-3,TRBV18,large,CASSPGQVGADTQYF,TGTGCCAGCTCACCTGGACAGGTTGGCGCAGATACGCAGTATTTT
NA,TRBJ1-5,TRBV28,once,CASTWGRSGRVWDQPQHF,TGTGCCAGCACCTGGGGTAGATCGGGGCGGGTATGGGATCAGCCCCAGCATTTT
NA,TRBJ2-3,TRBV2,NA,CASMQTSDTQYF,TGTGCCAGCATGCAGACTTCAGATACGCAGTATTTT
TRBD1,TRBJ2-2,TRBV19,NA,CASSIGGQGFTGELFF,TGTGCCAGTAGTATTGGCGGACAGGGGTTCACCGGGGAGCTGTTTTTT
NA,TRBJ2-3,TRBV28,NA,CASSFRGADTQYF,TGTGCCAGCAGTTTTCGAGGGGCAGATACGCAGTATTTT
TRBD1,TRBJ1-3,TRBV19,NA,CASMGQGAGNTIYF,TGTGCCAGTATGGGACAGGGGGCTGGAAACACCATATATTTT
NA,TRBJ2-1,TRBV6-5,NA,CASSYGETSYNEQFF,TGTGCCAGCAGTTACGGAGAGACGTCCTACAATGAGCAGTTCTTC
TRBD1,TRBJ2-5,TRBV6-5,NA,CASSYQRTGVETQYF,TGTGCCAGCAGTTACCAACGGACAGGGGTGGAGACCCAGTACTTC